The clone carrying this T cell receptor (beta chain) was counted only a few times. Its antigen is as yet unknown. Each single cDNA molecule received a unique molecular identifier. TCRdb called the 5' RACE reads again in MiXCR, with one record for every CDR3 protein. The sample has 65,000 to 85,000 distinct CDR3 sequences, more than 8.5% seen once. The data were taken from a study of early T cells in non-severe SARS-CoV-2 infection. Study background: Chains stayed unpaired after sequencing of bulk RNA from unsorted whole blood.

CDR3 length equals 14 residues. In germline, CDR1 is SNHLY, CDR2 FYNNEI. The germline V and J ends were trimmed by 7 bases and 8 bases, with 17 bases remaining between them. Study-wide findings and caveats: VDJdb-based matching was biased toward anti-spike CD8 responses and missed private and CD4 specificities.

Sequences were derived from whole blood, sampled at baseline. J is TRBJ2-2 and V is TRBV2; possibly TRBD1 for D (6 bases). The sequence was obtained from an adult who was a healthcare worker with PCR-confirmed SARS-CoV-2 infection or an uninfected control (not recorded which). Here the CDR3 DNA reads TGTGCCAGCACCGGACAGTACGAGGGGGGGGAGCTGTTTTTT. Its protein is CASTGQYEGGELFF.